These T cell receptor beta chains were read from a single sample in a study of cytomegalovirus exposure and HLA in healthy donors. The assay was immunoSEQ multiplex PCR, and TCRdb's table has in-frame clones only and misses some. The sample includes 100,000 to 150,000 clones, 77% of them seen just once. The source material was PBMCs. The receptors were sampled from a middle-aged woman in good health and CMV-seropositive. Both conserved end residues are part of each CDR3. A D gene is named only where the DNA matches it firmly. Part of the rows lack a size; the others show once, few, many or a class for expanded clones.

TRBV5-4	13	-	-	TRBJ1-5	TGTGCCAGCAGCCAGGGATTCCACCAGCCCCAGCATTTT	CASSQGFHQPQHF
TRBV7-9	14	-	-	TRBJ1-2	TGTGCCAGCAGCTTAGGAGCGTCTAACTATGGCTACACCTTC	CASSLGASNYGYTF
TRBV30	13	-	many	TRBJ1-4	TGTGCCTGCCGCACTGCAGGGATGGGAAAACTGTTTTTT	CACRTAGMGKLFF
TRBV7-9	12	-	once	TRBJ1-2	TGTTCCAGTAGGAGTCCGTTCTATGGCTACACCTTC	CSSRSPFYGYTF
TRBV5-4	14	-	-	TRBJ1-6	TGTGCCAGCAGCTTGGGCTCCTATAATTCATCCCTCCACTTT	CASSLGSYNSSLHF
TRBV4-1	17	TRBD2	-	TRBJ2-3	TGCGCCAGCAGCCAATCCATAGCGGGAGGGCTCACAGATACGCAGTATTTT	CASSQSIAGGLTDTQYF
TRBV2	13	TRBD2	-	TRBJ2-7	TGTGCCAGCAGGACTAGCGGGAGCTACGAGCAGTACTTC	CASRTSGSYEQYF
TRBV4-1	17	-	-	TRBJ1-2	TGCGCCAGCAGCCAAGTCGAACTACAGGGAGCTAACTATGGCTACACCTTC	CASSQVELQGANYGYTF
TRBV6-5	11	-	-	TRBJ1-2	TGTGCCGCGGGCAGAAGCTATGGCTACACCTTC	CAAGRSYGYTF
TRBV5-1	13	-	few	TRBJ1-1	TGCGCCAGCAGCGAGCGGCCGAACACTGAAGCTTTCTTT	CASSERPNTEAFF
TRBV28	13	TRBD1	-	TRBJ1-5	TGTGCCAGCACCGGACAGGCCGGGGGCTCCCAGCATTTT	CASTGQAGGSQHF
TRBV6-5	14	TRBD2	-	TRBJ2-1	TGTGCCAGCAGTTACTCTAGCGGGAGAGGTGAGCAGTTCTTC	CASSYSSGRGEQFF
TRBV5-1	14	TRBD1	-	TRBJ2-5	TGCGCCAGCAGCTTGGACAGGGGGAAAGGGGAGCAGTACTTC	CASSLDRGKGEQYF
TRBV7-9	13	-	-	TRBJ2-5	TGTGCCAGCAGCTTATCATCAGGGGAGACCCAGTACTTC	CASSLSSGETQYF
TRBV5-6	18	TRBD2	-	TRBJ2-4	TGTGCCAGCAGCTTGGGACTAGCGGGGCCTCTAGCCAAAAACATTCAGTACTTC	CASSLGLAGPLAKNIQYF
TRBV28	17	TRBD1	few	TRBJ2-5	TGTGCCAGCAGTACCCCGCCGGGGACAGGGCGGTCAGAGACCCAGTACTTC	CASSTPPGTGRSETQYF
TRBV7-9	14	TRBD2	few	TRBJ2-1	TGTGCCAGCAGCTTAGCGGGAGGGAGTAGTGAGCAGTTCTTC	CASSLAGGSSEQFF
TRBV5-1	15	TRBD1	-	TRBJ1-2	TGCGCCAGCAGCTTGGGCCCGACAGGGGCCTATGGCTACACCTTC	CASSLGPTGAYGYTF
TRBV6-5	15	TRBD2	-	TRBJ2-3	TGTGCCAGCAGTTATAGGACTAGCGGGAGAGATACGCAGTATTTT	CASSYRTSGRDTQYF
TRBV30	14	-	-	TRBJ1-1	TGTGCCTGGAGCCCGGGACACCTGAACACTGAAGCTTTCTTT	CAWSPGHLNTEAFF
TRBV7-9	14	TRBD1	-	TRBJ2-7	TGTGCCAGCAGTTACGAGGACAGGGTTTACGAGCAGTACTTC	CASSYEDRVYEQYF
TRBV30	13	TRBD1	-	TRBJ2-3	TGTGCCTGGAGCGGGACAGGCACAGATACGCAGTATTTT	CAWSGTGTDTQYF
TRBV28	14	-	-	TRBJ1-4	TGTGCCAGCAAAGCTCCCGTGCCTGGTGAAAAACTGTTTTTT	CASKAPVPGEKLFF
TRBV10-3	17	-	-	TRBJ1-5	TGTGCCATCAGTGAATTCCAAACAGGGTGGAAAGGTCAGCCCCAGCATTTT	CAISEFQTGWKGQPQHF
TRBV28	12	-	-	TRBJ1-2	TGTGCCAGCAACCCGCCTGGCGGAGGCTACACCTTC	CASNPPGGGYTF
TRBV6-9	14	-	-	TRBJ2-5	TGTGCCAGCAGTTATTCGGAGTTTCAAGAGACCCAGTACTTC	CASSYSEFQETQYF
TRBV6-1	14	TRBD2	-	TRBJ2-7	TGTGCCAGCAGTGAGATTAGCGGGAGCAACGAGCAGTACTTC	CASSEISGSNEQYF
TRBV10-2	14	TRBD2	few	TRBJ2-7	TGCGCCAGCAGACTAGCGCCCAGCTCCTACGAGCAGTACTTC	CASRLAPSSYEQYF
TRBV5-1	14	-	-	TRBJ2-7	TGCGCCAGCAGCTTGGACCGCTATTCCTACGAGCAGTACTTC	CASSLDRYSYEQYF
TRBV7-2	14	TRBD1	-	TRBJ2-1	TGTGCCAGCAGCCAGCGGGACAGGGTGGGTGAGCAGTTCTTC	CASSQRDRVGEQFF
TRBV9	14	-	-	TRBJ1-1	TGTGCCAGCAGCAAACAGGGTGGCGGCACTGAAGCTTTCTTT	CASSKQGGGTEAFF
TRBV7-9	15	-	once	TRBJ1-6	TGTGCCAGCAGCCCCATTGACAGGTCTAATTCACCCCTCCACTTT	CASSPIDRSNSPLHF
TRBV28	14	-	once	TRBJ2-7	TGTGCCAGCAGTTTGAGACAGTTCGCTAACGAGCAGTACTTC	CASSLRQFANEQYF
TRBV30	15	TRBD2	-	TRBJ2-7	TGTGCCCTCTACGACAGCGGGAGTGCGAGGAACGAGCAGTACTTC	CALYDSGSARNEQYF
TRBV19	14	-	-	TRBJ1-1	TGTGCCAGTACCTACAGGGTTGCGAACACTGAAGCTTTCTTT	CASTYRVANTEAFF
TRBV27	14	-	few	TRBJ1-1	TGTGCCAGCAGTTTTAGTACCCCCACTACTGAAGCTTTCTTT	CASSFSTPTTEAFF
TRBV7-3	16	TRBD2	once	TRBJ2-2	TGTGCCAGCAGTCCCGGACTTAGCGGGTTAACCGGGGAGCTGTTTTTT	CASSPGLSGLTGELFF
TRBV5-4	14	-	-	TRBJ1-2	TGTGCCAGCAGCCTGGGACTAAGTAGCTATGGCTACACCTTC	CASSLGLSSYGYTF
TRBV12-2	18	-	-	TRBJ1-1	TGTGCAAGTCGCTTAGGGGGACAGGGGCGCGCCGGGAACACTGAAGCTTTCTTT	CASRLGGQGRAGNTEAFF
TRBV7-6	16	TRBD2	-	TRBJ2-5	TGTGCCAGCAGCTTCGGACTAGGAGGGTTCCAAGAGACCCAGTACTTC	CASSFGLGGFQETQYF
TRBV29-1	12	-	-	TRBJ2-7	TGCAGCGTCGAGACAGAGAACTACGAGCAGTACTTC	CSVETENYEQYF
TRBV12-5	14	TRBD1	-	TRBJ1-1	TGTGCTAGTGGTCCCGGGACAGGGAACACTGAAGCTTTCTTT	CASGPGTGNTEAFF
TRBV11-3	15	TRBD1	-	TRBJ2-2	TGTGCCAGCAGCTTGGACAGGGGAAACACCGGGGAGCTGTTTTTT	CASSLDRGNTGELFF
TRBV5-4	14	-	-	TRBJ1-4	TGTGCCAGCAGCTTGGAGGGGAGGGGTGAAAAACTGTTTTTT	CASSLEGRGEKLFF
TRBV4-1	19	-	-	TRBJ2-3	TGCGCCAGCAGCCGGGACTTTGGGCGAATGCGGAACCCCACAGATACGCAGTATTTT	CASSRDFGRMRNPTDTQYF
TRBV5-6	15	TRBD1	-	TRBJ2-7	TGTGCCAGCAGCTTGTTAGGGGACAGAACCTACGAGCAGTACTTC	CASSLLGDRTYEQYF
TRBV5-1	14	-	once	TRBJ2-7	TGCGCCAGCAGCTCCATTTCTATAAACTACGAGCAGTACTTC	CASSSISINYEQYF
TRBV19	14	-	-	TRBJ1-5	TGTGCCAGTAGTATAGAGGCCGGCAATCAGCCCCAGCATTTT	CASSIEAGNQPQHF
TRBV7-8	15	TRBD2	-	TRBJ2-7	TGTGCCAGCAGCTCTTGGACTAGCGGCCCCCACGAGCAGTACTTC	CASSSWTSGPHEQYF
TRBV4-2	15	-	-	TRBJ1-2	TGTGCCAGCAGCCAAAAAGGGGGGGGTTTATGGGGCTACACCTTC	CASSQKGGGLWGYTF
TRBV11-3	16	TRBD2	-	TRBJ2-2	TGTGCCAGCAGCTCCCAGGGAGGGGATAACACCGGGGAGCTGTTTTTT	CASSSQGGDNTGELFF